Below are 3 T cell receptor beta chains sequenced from a single sample in a study of cytomegalovirus exposure and HLA in healthy donors. PCR employed 60 Vbeta and 13 Jbeta primers. Clones were sequenced by immunoSEQ multiplex PCR, and TCRdb holds only the in-frame ones, with some missing. The repertoire has about 120,000 clones, 76% of them found once; the top ten carry about 12%. The specimen was PBMCs. The receptor source for this set is a woman aged 35 to 49 in good health and CMV-seropositive.

As to this clone: Distinct nucleotide sequences in the sample also encode this CDR3. The chain combines TRBV27 with TRBJ2-7, with 8 bases aligning to TRBD1. J gave up 6 bases and V 8 bases, and 6 bases lay outside the gene matches. Germline values: CDR1 MNHEY, CDR2 SMNVEV (reference sequence). CDR3 length: 12 amino acids. The DNA of the CDR3 is TGTGCCAGCTGGAGACAGGGGTTCGAGCAGTACTTC. Translation gives CASWRQGFEQYF.

The chain uses TRBV5-6 and TRBJ2-3; 7 bases map to TRBD2. V gave up 3 bases and J gave up 6 bases; unmatched junction bases: 13. The CDR3 consists of 16 residues. Looked up from germline, CDR1 is SGHDT and CDR2 is YYEEEE. As DNA, the CDR3 is TGTGCCAGCAGCTCAATTACTGGACTAGAGGGGGATACGCAGTATTTT. Its protein product is CASSSITGLEGDTQYF.

A word on this clone: Other DNA sequences from this sample encode an identical CDR3 as well. V usage is TRBV18 and J usage is TRBJ1-1; 8 bases line up with TRBD1. The CDR3 runs 14 residues. CDR1 is KGHSH and CDR2 is LQKENI in the germline V gene. V gave up 3 bases and J gave up 1 base; unmatched junction bases: 1. The CDR3 DNA sequence: TGTGCCAGCTCACCCGGACAGGGGAACACTGAAGCTTTCTTT. This sequence encodes CASSPGQGNTEAFF.